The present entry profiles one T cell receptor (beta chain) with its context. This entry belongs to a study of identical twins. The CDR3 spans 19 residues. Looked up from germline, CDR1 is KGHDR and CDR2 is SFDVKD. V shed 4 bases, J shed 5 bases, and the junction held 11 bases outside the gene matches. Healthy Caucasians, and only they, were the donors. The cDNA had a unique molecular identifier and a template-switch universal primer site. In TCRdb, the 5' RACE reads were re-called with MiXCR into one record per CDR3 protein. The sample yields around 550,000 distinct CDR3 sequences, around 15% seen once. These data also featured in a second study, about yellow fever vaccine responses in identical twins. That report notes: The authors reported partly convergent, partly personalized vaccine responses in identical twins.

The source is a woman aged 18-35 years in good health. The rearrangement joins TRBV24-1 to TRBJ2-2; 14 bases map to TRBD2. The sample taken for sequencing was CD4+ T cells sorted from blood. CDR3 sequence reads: CATSDPPGTSGSETGELFF. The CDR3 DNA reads TGTGCCACCAGTGACCCACCCGGGACTAGCGGGAGTGAAACCGGGGAGCTGTTTTTT.